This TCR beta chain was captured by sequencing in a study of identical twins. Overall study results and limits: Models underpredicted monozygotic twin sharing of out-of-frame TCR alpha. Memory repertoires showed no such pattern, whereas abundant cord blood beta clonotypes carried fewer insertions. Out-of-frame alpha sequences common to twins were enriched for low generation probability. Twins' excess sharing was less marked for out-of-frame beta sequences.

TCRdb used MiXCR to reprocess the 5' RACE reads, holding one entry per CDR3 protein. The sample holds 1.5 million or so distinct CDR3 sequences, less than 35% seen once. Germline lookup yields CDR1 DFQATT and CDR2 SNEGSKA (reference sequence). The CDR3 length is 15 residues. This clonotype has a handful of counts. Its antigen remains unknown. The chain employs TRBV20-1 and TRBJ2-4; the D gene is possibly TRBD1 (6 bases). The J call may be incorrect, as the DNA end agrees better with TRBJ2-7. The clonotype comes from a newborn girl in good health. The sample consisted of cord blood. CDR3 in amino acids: CSARVGKGHHYEQYF. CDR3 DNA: TGCAGTGCTAGAGTGGGTAAGGGACACCACTACGAGCAGTACTTC.